This T cell receptor (beta chain) was sequenced during a study of OX40 agonist ivuxolimab in advanced cancers. Overall study: Recorded diagnoses for dose-escalation patients were hepatocellular carcinoma, melanoma, renal cell or head and neck cancer.

The assay was immunoSEQ multiplex PCR, and TCRdb's table has in-frame clones only and misses some. The sample consists of 64,000 or so clones, roughly 83% of them appearing once. Trimming cost V 6 bases and J 0 bases; bases outside gene matches: 7. Germline CDR1 SQVTM, CDR2 ANQGSEA. The length of the CDR3 is 14 residues. The source of this sequence is an adult with an advanced solid tumor such as melanoma, head and neck, liver or kidney cancer. This sample comprised CD4+ or CD8+ T cells sorted from blood, obtained in a trial of the OX40 agonist ivuxolimab. The chain is built from TRBV29-1 and TRBJ1-2, with 7 bases that match TRBD1. CDR3 protein: CSVQPGQPNYGYTF. CDR3 in DNA: TGCAGCGTGCAACCGGGACAGCCTAACTATGGCTACACCTTC.